Below, 5 T cell receptor beta chains from the same sample are listed, as sequenced in a study of blood T cell repertoires in COVID-19. The protocol was immunoSEQ multiplex PCR, while the TCRdb copy is restricted to in-frame clones and leaves out a portion. The sample yields roughly 300,000 clones, 80% to 95% seen once. Sequencing was performed on peripheral blood. The receptor source for this set is a young woman with COVID-19, enrolled during active disease.

This chain links TRBV4-1 with TRBJ1-1, with D tentatively TRBD1 (5 bases). The V end lost 2 bases, the J end lost 5 bases, and 12 bases lay between the germline ends. There are 14 residues in the CDR3. CDR1 MGHRA and CDR2 YSYEKL come from the germline V gene. CDR3 nucleotide sequence: TGCGCCAGCAGCCAACGCCCGGGGGGGACTGAAGCTTTCTTT. Its protein is CASSQRPGGTEAFF.

V usage is TRBV30 and J usage is TRBJ2-7, with TRBD2 matching 13 bases. CDR1 GTSNPN and CDR2 SVGIG come from the germline V gene (reference sequence). The J segment lost 9 bases and the V segment lost 2 bases, leaving 10 bases of the junction unmatched. The CDR3 sequence is 15 residues long. This CDR3 reads CAWSLRTSGRFGQYF. The CDR3 region has the DNA TGTGCCTGGAGTCTTAGGACTAGCGGGAGATTCGGGCAGTACTTC.

V and J are TRBV2 and TRBJ1-5; D gene ambiguous. The CDR3 length is 11 residues. Trimming shortened V by 11 bases and J by 0 bases, and 5 bases separated the two germline ends. Germline loops: CDR1 SNHLY, CDR2 FYNNEI. The CDR3 DNA reads TGTGCCTCGGGTAGCAATCAGCCCCAGCATTTT. As protein: CASGSNQPQHF. Looking up the rest from reference TRBV2 and TRBJ1-5 gives the full variable domain: EPEVTQTPSHQVTQMGQEVILRCVPISNHLYFYWYRQILGQKVEFLVSFYNNEISEKSEIFDDQFSVERPDGSNFTLKIRSTKLEDSAMYFCASGSNQPQHFGDGTRLSIL.

Regarding this clone: This same CDR3 is encoded by further DNA sequences in the sample. The V call is TRBV5-6, the J call TRBJ2-1, with 10 bases lining up with TRBD2. The CDR3 runs to 13 residues. Germline CDR1 and CDR2: SGHDT and YYEEEE. With V trimmed by 2 bases and J by 10 bases, 3 bases remained unmatched. The CDR3 region has the DNA TGTGCCAGCAGCTTACTAGCGGGAAGGGAGCAGTTCTTC. Translated: CASSLLAGREQFF. The full variable domain, in which reference TRBV5-6 and TRBJ2-1 provide the parts outside the CDR3, is DAGVTQSPTHLIKTRGQQVTLRCSPKSGHDTVSWYQQALGQGPQFIFQYYEEEERQRGNFPDRFSGHQFPNYSSELNVNALLLGDSALYLCASSLLAGREQFFGPGTRLTVL.

The V and J genes are TRBV10-3 and TRBJ1-1; D is ambiguous. The CDR3 length is 13 residues. Germline CDR1 is ENHRY and CDR2 is SYGVKD. V shed 2 bases and J shed 6 bases, with 10 bases lying between them. The CDR3 is CAISEQPTPEAFF. CDR3 coding DNA: TGTGCCATCAGTGAGCAACCGACACCTGAAGCTTTCTTT.